The clone carrying this T cell receptor beta chain was found once. This entry belongs to a study of control samples from healthy donors and cancer patients. The repertoire was sequenced with immunoSEQ multiplex PCR; TCRdb's copy has only in-frame clones and lacks some. The sample comprises about 59,000 clones, 92% of which are singletons, and roughly 1.6% rests with the top ten. V was shortened by 4 bases and J by 2 bases, with 22 bases between the two germline ends. Per germline, CDR1 SGDLS and CDR2 YYNGEE. There are 17 residues in the CDR3. Material for sequencing was PBMCs. The genes are TRBV9 and TRBJ2-7; maybe TRBD1 (6 bases). This TCR came from a man between 35 and 55 years old with colorectal cancer. The CDR3 DNA sequence: TGTGCCAGCAGCCCCAGAATAGGACAGCCGGACACCTACGAGCAGTACTTC. Its translation: CASSPRIGQPDTYEQYF.